This T cell receptor beta chain came from a study of T-cell reconstitution after alpha-beta-depleted transplantation in children. This clonotype was seen ten or more times. Unique molecular identifiers were incorporated during preparation of the TCRbeta library. TCRdb ran MiXCR on the PCR reads and lists one entry per CDR3 protein. The sample has around 450,000 distinct CDR3 sequences; roughly 10% are singletons. The CDR3 sequence is 14 residues long. With 0 bases removed from V and 6 bases from J, the gap between germline ends came to 12 bases. Germline V lookup: CDR1 SGHRS, CDR2 YFSETQ. The chain uses TRBV5-1 and TRBJ1-1; no definite D call. The receptor comes from a child under 10 years old with inherited bone marrow failure, due to receive a stem cell transplant. The input for sequencing was PBMCs, taken before TCRalphabeta/CD19-depleted stem cell transplant. CDR3 nucleotide sequence: TGCGCCAGCAGCTTGGCGCCGGTGGGAGCTGAAGCTTTCTTT. Protein: CASSLAPVGAEAFF.